The 30 T cell receptor beta chains listed next were all sequenced from one sample in a study of blood T cells in healthy people across ages. With a J-beta primer mix and a sample-barcoded 5' primer, a second PCR ran 7 to 11 cycles. TCRdb processed the 5' RACE reads anew with MiXCR; each CDR3 protein has one entry. The sample has about 970,000 distinct CDR3 sequences, about 51% seen once. Source material: blood. All receptors come from a woman aged 55 to 70 in good health.

A few counts support this clonotype. J is TRBJ2-5 and V is TRBV6-1, with 11 bases identical to TRBD1. The J call may be incorrect, as the DNA end agrees better with TRBJ2-7. The CDR3 spans 15 residues. CDR1 MNHNS and CDR2 SASEGT come from the germline V gene. CDR3 nucleotides: TGTGCCAGCAGTGAAGGGACAGGGGGCGGCGACGAGCAGTACTTC. This codes for CASSEGTGGGDEQYF.

This clonotype showed up just a few times. The CDR3 DNA follows: TGCAGTGCTAGACGCCTAGCGCGGGAGCTAGCCCCAGATACGCAGTATTTT. It encodes CSARRLARELAPDTQYF. This chain uses TRBV20-1 with TRBJ2-3, with 7 bases lining up with TRBD2. CDR1 is DFQATT, CDR2 SNEGSKA, per germline (reference sequence). The trim removed 2 bases at V and 4 bases at J, leaving 15 bases unmatched. The length of the CDR3 is 17 residues.

The rearrangement links TRBV30 to TRBJ2-7; 8 bases line up with TRBD2. The CDR3 loop spans 16 amino acids. Germline CDR1 GTSNPN, CDR2 SVGIG (reference sequence). Trimming cost V 3 bases and J 3 bases; bases outside gene matches: 13. CDR3 bases: TGTGCCTGGAGCGGTAGCGGGATCCCTCGCCTCTACGAGCAGTACTTC. It encodes CAWSGSGIPRLYEQYF.

This clonotype was seen only a few times. V usage is TRBV20-1 and J usage is TRBJ2-7; D gene unclear. CDR3 length: 11 amino acids. Trimming removed 6 bases at V and 5 bases at J, with 11 bases between. Germline V gene sequence: CDR1 DFQATT, CDR2 SNEGSKA (reference sequence). CDR3: CSANNNNEQYF. Written as DNA, the CDR3 is TGCAGTGCAAATAACAACAACGAGCAGTACTTC.

A few counts support this clonotype. The chain is built from TRBV25-1 and TRBJ1-2; D not resolved. Germline CDR1 and CDR2: MGHDK and SYGVNS. The CDR3 contains 13 residues. Trimming removed 5 bases from V and 6 bases from J, with 13 bases in between. CDR3 bases: TGTGCCAGCAGTAGAAGATGGGAGGATGGCTACACCTTC. It translates to CASSRRWEDGYTF.

This clonotype occurred a few times. This chain connects TRBV6-1 to TRBJ2-2; 8 nucleotides line up with TRBD1. The J segment lost 6 bases and the V segment lost 11 bases, leaving 8 bases of the junction unmatched. The CDR3 consists of 13 residues. Germline V gene lookup returns CDR1 MNHNS and CDR2 SASEGT. The CDR3 DNA is TGTGCCGGTAGGACAGGGAGAGCCGGGGAGCTGTTTTTT. The encoded protein is CAGRTGRAGELFF.

This clonotype has only a few counts. The V and J genes are TRBV20-1 and TRBJ2-3, with D possibly TRBD2 on 5 matching bases. Germline V gives CDR1 DFQATT, CDR2 SNEGSKA (reference sequence). Trimming stripped 5 bases from V and 5 bases from J, with 17 bases between. The CDR3 loop spans 14 amino acids. The CDR3 DNA reads TGCAGTGCTTCCTCGGGGTTTTACGAAGATACGCAGTATTTT. Amino acids: CSASSGFYEDTQYF.

The V gene is TRBV12-3 or TRBV12-4, the J gene TRBJ2-3; 9 bases agree with TRBD1. J lost 10 bases, V lost 5 bases, and 13 bases had no gene match. The CDR3 is 15 residues long. The chain's CDR3 is CASSPGTGLSGSQYF. CDR3 coding DNA: TGTGCCAGCAGTCCCGGGACAGGGCTTTCAGGGTCGCAGTATTTT.

Note on this clonotype: One end of the junction fails to match germline, which may point to a read error. The gene calls are TRBV7-6 and TRBJ2-6; D is possibly TRBD1 or TRBD2 (5 bases each). The germline V gene has CDR1 SGHVS and CDR2 FNYEAQ. The CDR3 length is 15 residues. CDR3 sequence: CASSLSGSGANDLTF. CDR3 in DNA: TGTGCCAGCAGCTTATCGGGGTCTGGGGCCAACGACCTGACTTTC. Looking up the rest from reference TRBV7-6 and TRBJ2-6 gives the full variable domain: GAGVSQSPRYKVTKRGQDVALRCDPISGHVSLYWYRQALGQGPEFLTYFNYEAQQDKSGLPNDRFSAERPEGSISTLTIQRTEQRDSAMYRCASSLSGSGANDLTFGAGSRLTVL.

This clonotype has more than one count but fewer than ten. This chain uses TRBV4-2 with TRBJ2-1, with D possibly matching TRBD2 (6 bases). Germline loops: CDR1 LGHNA, CDR2 YNFKEQ. CDR3 length equals 14 residues. V lost 4 bases and J lost 8, with 15 bases in between. CDR3 sequence (DNA): TGTGCCAGCAGCCGTAGGTCGGAGGGGTATGAGCAGTTCTTC. Translated, it gives CASSRRSEGYEQFF.

The V and J genes are TRBV6-4 and TRBJ2-7; perhaps D is TRBD1 or TRBD2 (6 bases each). The end of the DNA aligns better with TRBJ2-5, so the J call may be wrong. The CDR3 totals 14 residues. In germline, CDR1 is MRHNA, CDR2 SNTAGT. The chain's CDR3 is CASSVCGGGETQYF. The CDR3 nucleotides read TGTGCCAGCAGTGTGTGCGGAGGGGGGGAGACCCAGTACTTC.

V usage is TRBV24-1 and J usage is TRBJ1-5; perhaps TRBD1 as D (6 bases). The CDR3 length is 15 residues. Trimming removed 2 bases from V and 2 bases from J, with 9 bases in between. Per germline, CDR1 KGHDR and CDR2 SFDVKD. The CDR3 nucleotides read TGTGCCACCAGTGATTCGAGGACAGGCAATCAGCCCCAGCATTTT. Its translation is CATSDSRTGNQPQHF.

In its sample, this clonotype was seen a few times. The chain carries TRBV20-1 and TRBJ2-7; D is ambiguous. The CDR3 covers 13 residues. The ends were cut back, 7 bases at V and 0 bases at J, with 13 bases in the middle. The germline gives CDR1 DFQATT, CDR2 SNEGSKA (reference sequence). In nucleotides, the CDR3 is TGCAGTGGTAATTTTCCGAACTCCTACGAGCAGTACTTC. It specifies CSGNFPNSYEQYF.

The rearrangement uses TRBV6-1 and TRBJ2-7, with D perhaps being TRBD1 or TRBD2 (6 bases each). The CDR3 has 17 amino acids. Per germline, CDR1 MNHNS and CDR2 SASEGT. V gave up 0 bases and J gave up 4 bases, with 19 bases separating them. CDR3 sequence (DNA): TGTGCCAGCAGTGAAGCGCTTCGGGGGCTCGTGTATTACGAGCAGTACTTC. Translating it yields CASSEALRGLVYYEQYF.

This chain joins TRBV5-6 and TRBJ2-4; D is uncertain. Trimming stripped 4 bases from V and 14 bases from J, with 16 bases between. In germline, CDR1 is SGHDT, CDR2 YYEEEE. This CDR3 spans 12 amino acids. CDR3 loop: CASSPRREIEYF. The DNA of the CDR3 is TGTGCCAGCAGCCCACGAAGGGAAATCGAGTACTTC.

J is TRBJ2-5 and V is TRBV11-2; D gene ambiguous. This CDR3 spans 14 amino acids. Germline assignment: CDR1 SGHAT and CDR2 FQNNGV. V lost 6 bases and J lost 11, with 22 bases in between. DNA for the CDR3: TGTGCCAGCAGATTGTCGACTCTTACACATGAGCAGTACTTC. Its protein is CASRLSTLTHEQYF. Drawing the rest from reference TRBV11-2 and TRBJ2-5, the complete variable domain is EAGVAQSPRYKIIEKRQSVAFWCNPISGHATLYWYQQILGQGPKLLIQFQNNGVVDDSQLPKDRFSAERLKGVDSTLKIQPAKLEDSAVYLCASRLSTLTHEQYFGPGTRLLVL.

V and J are TRBV27 and TRBJ2-6, with D perhaps matching TRBD1 (6 bases). Trimming pared 6 bases from V and 2 bases from J, leaving 14 bases between. This CDR3 region has 16 residues. CDR1 is MNHEY and CDR2 is SMNVEV in the germline V gene (reference sequence). This CDR3 is CASRPRGSAGANVLTF. The CDR3 DNA reads as TGTGCCAGCAGACCAAGGGGGAGCGCTGGGGCCAACGTCCTGACTTTC.

This clonotype was counted once. The chain carries TRBV20-1 and TRBJ2-1; 8 nucleotides line up with TRBD2. Germline values: CDR1 DFQATT, CDR2 SNEGSKA (reference sequence). Trimming cost V 4 bases and J 6 bases; bases outside gene matches: 8. The CDR3 loop spans 14 amino acids. Here the CDR3 DNA reads TGCAGTGCTAAGGCAGCGGGAGAGGTCAATGAGCAGTTCTTC. Protein product: CSAKAAGEVNEQFF.

This clonotype was detected only a few times. The rearrangement links TRBV12-3 or TRBV12-4 to TRBJ1-2; a possible D gene is TRBD1 (6 bases). V was cut by 4 bases and J by 8 bases, with 11 bases left in between. CDR3 length: 12 residues. For the CDR3, the DNA is TGTGCCAGCAGTTGGACAGAGGGGGGCTACACCTTC. Protein product: CASSWTEGGYTF.

This clonotype has more than one count but fewer than ten. This chain uses TRBV12-3 or TRBV12-4 with TRBJ2-6, with D possibly matching TRBD1 (6 bases). V was shortened by 3 bases and J by 3 bases, with 9 bases between the two germline ends. This CDR3 is built from 15 residues. CDR3 DNA: TGTGCCAGCAGTTTGGAGACAGGTGGGGCCAACGTCCTGACTTTC. Translating it yields CASSLETGGANVLTF.

The chain couples TRBV30 to TRBJ2-1, with TRBD2 matching over 10 bases. With 5 bases clipped from V and 8 bases from J, the junction kept 9 bases outside the gene matches. CDR3 length: 14 residues. Germline assignment: CDR1 GTSNPN and CDR2 SVGIG (reference sequence). The CDR3 spells CAWSPGLAHDEQFF. The CDR3 nucleotides read TGTGCCTGGTCCCCGGGACTAGCGCACGATGAGCAGTTCTTC.

The chain links TRBV10-3 to TRBJ1-2; possibly TRBD1 for D (5 bases). The CDR3 spans 15 residues. The V gene lost 5 bases and the J gene lost 7 bases, with 20 bases spanning the gap. Looked up from germline, CDR1 is ENHRY and CDR2 is SYGVKD. In nucleotides, the CDR3 is TGTGCCATCAGTTACTCCGATGGGGGGAATGGTGGCTACACCTTC. It is translated as CAISYSDGGNGGYTF.

This clonotype was counted a few times. The CDR3 protein is CSVAYRGSSYEQYF. In nucleotides, the CDR3 is TGCAGCGTTGCCTACAGGGGAAGCTCCTACGAGCAGTACTTC. The chain combines TRBV29-1 with TRBJ2-7; 7 bases fit TRBD1. Germline CDR1 reads SQVTM; CDR2 reads ANQGSEA. With V trimmed by 4 bases and J by 0 bases, 6 bases remained unmatched. This CDR3 is built from 14 residues.

A few counts support this clonotype. The CDR3 reads CASSHGQGGGIQYF. The CDR3 DNA sequence: TGCGCCAGCAGCCATGGTCAGGGAGGAGGCATTCAGTACTTC. The V and J genes are TRBV4-3 and TRBJ2-4; TRBD2 might be the D (6 bases). CDR1 and CDR2 (germline): LGHNA, YSLEER. Trimming shortened V by 3 bases and J by 9 bases, and 15 bases separated the two germline ends. CDR3 size: 14 residues.

The genes are TRBV29-1 and TRBJ2-1, with D unresolved. The J call may be in error: the DNA end matches TRBJ2-7 better. This CDR3 comprises 14 residues. The germline CDR1 and CDR2 sequences are SQVTM and ANQGSEA. This CDR3 is CSVVRRTSYNEQYF. The CDR3, as DNA: TGCAGCGTTGTTCGGCGGACCTCCTACAATGAGCAGTACTTC.

The V and J genes are TRBV5-5 and TRBJ1-1, with 9 nucleotides matching TRBD1. Germline loops: CDR1 SGHKS, CDR2 YYEKEE (reference sequence). Trimming cost V 3 bases and J 5 bases; bases outside gene matches: 8. The CDR3 is made up of 15 amino acids. CDR3 in amino acids: CASSYGTGLRTEAFF. The CDR3 DNA is TGTGCCAGCAGCTATGGGACAGGGTTAAGGACTGAAGCTTTCTTT.

This clonotype has a single count. The chain is built from TRBV18 and TRBJ2-2; 14 nucleotides match TRBD2. CDR1 is KGHSH and CDR2 is LQKENI in the germline V gene. Losses at the gene ends were 3 bases for V and 2 bases for J; bases not matched to a gene: 14. The CDR3 length is 21 residues. The CDR3 nucleotides are TGTGCCAGCTCACCCCTGAGAGGGACTAGCGGGAGCAGTGGAAACACCGGGGAGCTGTTTTTT. As protein: CASSPLRGTSGSSGNTGELFF.

This clonotype was detected a few times. The V call is TRBV29-1, the J call TRBJ2-5; D tentatively fits TRBD1 or TRBD2 (6 bases each). The end of the DNA fits TRBJ2-7 better, so the J call may be wrong. The CDR3 is made up of 16 amino acids. The germline V gene encodes CDR1 SQVTM and CDR2 ANQGSEA. The CDR3 spells CSVRGGWEEGLYEQYF. Written as DNA, the CDR3 is TGCAGCGTTAGAGGGGGATGGGAGGAGGGACTCTACGAGCAGTACTTC.

This clonotype came up once. Written as DNA, the CDR3 is TGTGCCAGCAGTCACCTTCGGAGGGCTAGCGGCGCATCCTACGAGCAGTACTTC. It specifies CASSHLRRASGASYEQYF. This chain connects TRBV6-5 to TRBJ2-7; the match to TRBD2 covers 7 bases. Germline V gene lookup returns CDR1 MNHEY and CDR2 SVGAGI. J lost 1 base, V lost 5 bases, and 17 bases had no gene match. The CDR3 length is 18 residues.

The rearrangement joins TRBV25-1 to TRBJ1-6; perhaps TRBD1 as D (6 bases). This CDR3 comprises 14 residues. Germline V lookup: CDR1 MGHDK, CDR2 SYGVNS. V lost 6 bases, J lost 6 bases, and 12 bases lay in between. CDR3 sequence reads: CASRRGGGNSPLHF. CDR3 nucleotides: TGTGCCAGCAGGCGCGGGGGCGGTAATTCACCCCTCCACTTT.